This T cell receptor beta chain was sequenced during a study of T cells expressing NK-cell markers. Overall study context: It was sorted CD3+CD56-NKG2C+, CD3+CD56+NKG2C- and CD3+CD56+NKG2C+ T cells that provided the TCR beta repertoires. There were seven HCMV-seropositive donors and one seronegative donor among the eight sequenced.

Germline values: CDR1 GTSNPN, CDR2 SVGIG (reference sequence). The CDR3 consists of 14 residues. Whole-study findings and limits: Where several donors were concerned, these clonotypes also led the CD3+CD56-NKG2C+ fraction.

5'RACE template switching with UMIs generated TCR beta cDNA. After re-calling the 5' RACE reads, TCRdb lists one entry per CDR3 protein, DNA absent. Its table lists roughly 160,000 distinct CDR3 sequences. A word on this clonotype: The target antigen is unknown.

The chain couples TRBV30 to TRBJ2-1. Material: blood T cells: a sorted CD56 or NKG2C T cell subset, CD4+ or CD8+ T cells, or bulk PBMC T cells (not recorded which). The receptor was derived from a woman aged 18-70 years in good health. CDR3 protein: CAWRTLRWEDEQFF. The full variable domain, rest sourced from reference TRBV30 and TRBJ2-1, is SQTIHQWPATLVQPVGSPLSLECTVEGTSNPNLYWYRQAAGRGLQLLFYSVGIGQISSEVPQNLSASRPQDRQFILSSKKLLLSDSGFYLCAWRTLRWEDEQFFGPGTRLTVL.